This TCR beta chain was sequenced during a study of cytomegalovirus exposure and HLA in healthy donors. Whole-study results and caveats: According to reports, the classifier identified cytomegalovirus status with high specificity and sensitivity. Analyzed later, association rates of TCRs varied across HLA loci, with DRB1 most and HLA-C fewest. A later analysis reportedly found fewer N-insertions in an Asian-associated ancestry cluster than the roughly 670-donor mean. From TCR beta sequences, most subjects' HLA-A and HLA-B alleles were reportedly predicted accurately.

Regarding this clone: The antigen remains unidentified.

Trimming took 5 bases from V and 3 from J; bases not matched to a gene: 4. Germline CDR1 is SGHAT and CDR2 is FQNNGV. This CDR3 comprises 16 residues. Primers included in the PCR were 60 Vbeta and 13 Jbeta primers. Profiled with immunoSEQ multiplex PCR; TCRdb holds only in-frame clones, not every one. The repertoire includes about 140,000 clones, over 60% of them detected once, and 1% to 1.5% sits in the top ten. The receptor was isolated from a male donor in good health and CMV-seropositive. Sequencing was carried out using PBMCs. The J gene is TRBJ2-1, the V gene TRBV11-2; the match to TRBD2 covers 13 bases. Here the CDR3 reads CASSLWTSGGYNEQFF. CDR3 DNA: TGTGCCAGCAGCCTCTGGACTAGCGGGGGCTACAATGAGCAGTTCTTC.